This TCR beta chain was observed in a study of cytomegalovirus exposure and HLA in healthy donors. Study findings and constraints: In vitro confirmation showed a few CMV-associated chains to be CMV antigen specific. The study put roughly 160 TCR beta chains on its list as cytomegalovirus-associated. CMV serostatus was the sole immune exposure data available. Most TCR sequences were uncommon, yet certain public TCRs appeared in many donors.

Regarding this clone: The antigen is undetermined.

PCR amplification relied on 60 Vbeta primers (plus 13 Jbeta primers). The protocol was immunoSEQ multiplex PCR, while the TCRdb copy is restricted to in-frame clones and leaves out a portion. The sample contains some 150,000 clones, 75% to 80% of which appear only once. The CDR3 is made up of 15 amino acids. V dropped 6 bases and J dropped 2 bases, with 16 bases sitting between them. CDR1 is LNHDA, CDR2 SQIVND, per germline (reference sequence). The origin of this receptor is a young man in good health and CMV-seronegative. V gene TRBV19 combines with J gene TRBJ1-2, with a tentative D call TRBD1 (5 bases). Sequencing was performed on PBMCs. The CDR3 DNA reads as TGTGCCAGTAGACGGGGTGGGGGGGGAAACTATGGCTACACCTTC. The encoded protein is CASRRGGGGNYGYTF.